The rows below give T cell receptor beta chains drawn from one sample of a study of memory CD4+ T cells and cytomegalovirus serostatus. Generated by immunoSEQ multiplex PCR, the TCRdb table keeps only in-frame clones and is missing some. The data contain around 60,000 clones, roughly 84% of them singletons. The sequenced sample consisted of memory CD4+ T cells from blood. These receptors originate from an adult in good health and CMV-seronegative. Some clones in this sample may be carry-over from other donors' samples. Both conserved end residues are part of each CDR3. The D gene is left open where the match is weak. Rows may omit the clone size; those that give it use once, few, many or a size class.

once	TRBD1	TRBV28	TRBJ1-2	TGTGCCAGCAGTTTAGACAGGGTGGAGGGCTACACCTTC	CASSLDRVEGYTF
.	TRBD1	TRBV27	TRBJ2-2	TGTGCCAGCAGTCCCGGACAGGGAGGTATGACCGGGGAGCTGTTTTTT	CASSPGQGGMTGELFF
once	TRBD2	TRBV9	TRBJ2-7	TGTGCCAGCAGCGCGGGACTAGTTCGGACCGAGCAGTACTTC	CASSAGLVRTEQYF
.	.	TRBV4-2	TRBJ1-2	TGTGCCAGCAGCCCAGCATTTACAGGGTCCGGTAACTATGGCTACACCTTC	CASSPAFTGSGNYGYTF
.	.	TRBV30	TRBJ1-2	TGTGCCTGGAGTAGTATGGTTGGCTACACCTTC	CAWSSMVGYTF
.	.	TRBV6-1	TRBJ1-5	TGTGCCAGCAGCGTTGGGGGAGGGGGCAATCAGCCCCAGCATTTT	CASSVGGGGNQPQHF
.	.	TRBV28	TRBJ2-7	TGTGCCAGCTCCCTCTACGAGCAGTACTTC	CASSLYEQYF
.	TRBD1	TRBV2	TRBJ1-3	TGTGCCAGCAGTGTTTGGGACAGCGCTGGAAACACCATATATTTT	CASSVWDSAGNTIYF
few	.	TRBV2	TRBJ1-6	TGTGCCAGCACCTTGACAGTTTATTCACCCCTCCACTTT	CASTLTVYSPLHF
few	.	TRBV2	TRBJ2-1	TGTGCCAGCAGTGAAGACAGGACGGACAATGAGCAGTTCTTC	CASSEDRTDNEQFF
.	TRBD1	TRBV28	TRBJ2-2	TGTGCGGGCGGGACAGGGGGCTACGAAACCGGGGAGCTGTTTTTT	CAGGTGGYETGELFF
.	TRBD1	TRBV2	TRBJ2-7	TGTGCCAGCAGGGGGACCGGGACAGCAGGCGAGCAGTACTTC	CASRGTGTAGEQYF
.	TRBD1	TRBV6-4	TRBJ2-7	TGTGCCAGCAGGATGTGGGACAGGGGGCTAGGCTACGAGCAGTACTTC	CASRMWDRGLGYEQYF
once	.	TRBV1	TRBJ1-2	TGCACCAGCGGCCCGGACAGTAGCTATGGCTACACCTTC	CTSGPDSSYGYTF
.	.	TRBV14	TRBJ2-7	TGTGCCAGCAGCCAAGAAGGGTGGGCCTACGAGCAGTACTTC	CASSQEGWAYEQYF
.	TRBD2	TRBV6-1	TRBJ2-1	TGTGCCATCTCTAGCGGGAGCTGGCAGTTCTTC	CAISSGSWQFF
.	.	TRBV6-5	TRBJ1-1	TGTGCCAGCAGTTACTGGGGCCTGACAGGGAACACTGAAGCTTTCTTT	CASSYWGLTGNTEAFF
.	TRBD2	TRBV5-1	TRBJ2-7	TGCGCCAGCAGCTCAACTGGACTAGCGGGAGGGCCAGGCGAGCAGTACTTC	CASSSTGLAGGPGEQYF
few	.	TRBV6-6	TRBJ1-6	TGTGCCAGCTCCTACTATAATTCACCCCTCCACTTT	CASSYYNSPLHF
.	.	TRBV9	TRBJ2-5	TGTGCCAGCAGCCGTCTTGAGCGACAGACCCAGTACTTC	CASSRLERQTQYF
.	.	TRBV12-5	TRBJ2-7	TGTGCTAGTGGTTTACTAGACGGCAGAAGTGAGCAGTACTTC	CASGLLDGRSEQYF
once	TRBD2	TRBV7-9	TRBJ2-1	TGTGCCAGCAGCTTAGGTAGCGGGAGTTCCAATGAGCAGTTCTTC	CASSLGSGSSNEQFF
.	.	TRBV4-2	TRBJ2-2	TGTGCCAGCAGCCAAGTAAACAGGGTAGGCACCGGGGAGCTGTTTTTT	CASSQVNRVGTGELFF
.	.	TRBV6-1	TRBJ2-7	TGTGCCAGCAGGGCGGGACCAAGCTCCTACGAGCAGTACTTC	CASRAGPSSYEQYF
once	.	TRBV6-5	TRBJ1-1	TGTGCCACAGGCAGGACAGCGAACACTGAAGCTTTCTTT	CATGRTANTEAFF
.	.	TRBV9	TRBJ1-1	TGTGCCAGCAGCGTAGTGCAGGGAGGGGGTGAAGCTTTCTTT	CASSVVQGGGEAFF
few	TRBD2	TRBV29-1	TRBJ2-1	TGCAGCGTTCTGCCGGGAGGGGCGTACAATGAGCAGTTCTTC	CSVLPGGAYNEQFF
once	.	TRBV30	TRBJ1-2	TGTGCCTGGAGTTTTTACAGGGACGGCAACTATGGCTACACCTTC	CAWSFYRDGNYGYTF
.	TRBD1	TRBV6-4	TRBJ1-2	TGTGCCAGGCACGGACAGGGAAATGGCTACACCTTC	CARHGQGNGYTF
once	TRBD1	TRBV19	TRBJ2-1	TGTGCCAGTAGTATAGGAGACAGGGGGGTTCGTGAGCAGTTCTTC	CASSIGDRGVREQFF
once	TRBD2	TRBV27	TRBJ2-7	TGTGCCAGCAGAACAGGGGGGACTAGCGGACTCGAGCAGTACTTC	CASRTGGTSGLEQYF
once	.	TRBV7-2	TRBJ1-6	TGTGCCAGCAGCCTTCAGGAGGGGAATTCACCCCTCCACTTT	CASSLQEGNSPLHF